Listed below are T cell receptor beta chains from one sample, sequenced in a study of T cell responses to AZD1222 COVID-19 vaccine. Using immunoSEQ multiplex PCR, the repertoire was profiled, and TCRdb retains in-frame clones only, with some absent. The data hold approximately 100,000 clones, with over 70% observed a single time. The input for sequencing was peripheral blood, taken on day 0 of AZD1222 vaccination. The origin of the receptors is an adult in good health. Both conserved end residues are part of each CDR3. Fields, in order: clone size, J gene, D gene, V gene, CDR3 protein, CDR3 DNA. A D gene is named only where the DNA matches it firmly. Not all rows give a size; the values are once, few, many and, for expanded clones, a class.

clone_size: -
j_call: TRBJ2-1
d_call: -
v_call: TRBV10-1
cdr3_aa: CASSEGLGNEQFF
cdr3_nt: TGCGCCAGCAGTGAAGGCTTGGGGAATGAGCAGTTCTTC

clone_size: once
j_call: TRBJ2-3
d_call: -
v_call: TRBV29-1
cdr3_aa: CSVGNTDTQYF
cdr3_nt: TGCAGCGTGGGAAACACAGATACGCAGTATTTT

clone_size: -
j_call: TRBJ1-1
d_call: -
v_call: TRBV6-5
cdr3_aa: CASRITQAGHAEAFF
cdr3_nt: TGTGCCAGCAGGATTACTCAAGCAGGGCACGCTGAAGCTTTCTTT

clone_size: -
j_call: TRBJ2-7
d_call: -
v_call: TRBV5-5
cdr3_aa: CASSLSGVSSYEQYF
cdr3_nt: TGTGCCAGCAGCTTGAGTGGCGTTAGCTCCTACGAGCAGTACTTC

clone_size: once
j_call: TRBJ1-1
d_call: -
v_call: TRBV28
cdr3_aa: CASSLAYTEAFF
cdr3_nt: TGTGCCAGCAGTTTGGCCTACACTGAAGCTTTCTTT

clone_size: -
j_call: TRBJ1-1
d_call: -
v_call: TRBV28
cdr3_aa: CASRFPGTEEAFF
cdr3_nt: TGTGCCAGCAGATTCCCCGGGACTGAGGAAGCTTTCTTT

clone_size: -
j_call: TRBJ1-4
d_call: -
v_call: TRBV25-1
cdr3_aa: CASGLQGNEKLFF
cdr3_nt: TGTGCCAGCGGACTACAGGGTAATGAAAAACTGTTTTTT

clone_size: -
j_call: TRBJ2-7
d_call: -
v_call: TRBV18
cdr3_aa: CASSPRGPLDSYEQYF
cdr3_nt: TGTGCCAGCTCACCTCGGGGTCCCCTCGACTCCTACGAGCAGTACTTC

clone_size: -
j_call: TRBJ1-3
d_call: -
v_call: TRBV6-2/TRBV6-3
cdr3_aa: CASSYQGFDRDTIYF
cdr3_nt: TGTGCCAGCAGTTACCAGGGTTTCGATCGGGACACCATATATTTT

clone_size: -
j_call: TRBJ2-2
d_call: -
v_call: TRBV24-1
cdr3_aa: CATSLQGLAGELFF
cdr3_nt: TGTGCCACCAGTTTGCAGGGTTTGGCCGGGGAGCTGTTTTTT

clone_size: -
j_call: TRBJ1-1
d_call: -
v_call: TRBV28
cdr3_aa: CASSLIRKGGEAFF
cdr3_nt: TGTGCCAGCAGTTTAATTAGGAAAGGGGGAGAAGCTTTCTTT

clone_size: -
j_call: TRBJ2-7
d_call: TRBD1
v_call: TRBV18
cdr3_aa: CASSPPLGTGVQYEQYF
cdr3_nt: TGTGCCAGCTCACCACCTTTGGGGACAGGGGTCCAATACGAGCAGTACTTC

clone_size: -
j_call: TRBJ2-3
d_call: TRBD1
v_call: TRBV18
cdr3_aa: CASSPSQGVGDTQYF
cdr3_nt: TGTGCCAGCTCACCGTCGCAGGGGGTAGGGGATACGCAGTATTTT

clone_size: -
j_call: TRBJ1-1
d_call: -
v_call: TRBV6-4
cdr3_aa: CASSATVNTEAFF
cdr3_nt: TGTGCCAGCAGTGCGACGGTGAACACTGAAGCTTTCTTT

clone_size: -
j_call: TRBJ2-7
d_call: -
v_call: TRBV19
cdr3_aa: CASTRGQGPLPGEQYF
cdr3_nt: TGTGCCAGCACTCGTGGCCAGGGGCCCCTCCCCGGCGAGCAGTACTTC

clone_size: -
j_call: TRBJ2-1
d_call: TRBD1
v_call: TRBV9
cdr3_aa: CASSGYRGLNEQFF
cdr3_nt: TGTGCCAGCAGCGGATACAGGGGGCTGAATGAGCAGTTCTTC

clone_size: -
j_call: TRBJ2-5
d_call: -
v_call: TRBV5-4
cdr3_aa: CASSLSGGRETQYF
cdr3_nt: TGTGCCAGCAGCTTGAGTGGGGGGAGAGAGACCCAGTACTTC

clone_size: -
j_call: TRBJ1-3
d_call: -
v_call: TRBV6-5
cdr3_aa: CASSYGDSGNTIYF
cdr3_nt: TGTGCCAGCAGCTACGGGGACTCTGGAAACACCATATATTTT

clone_size: once
j_call: TRBJ2-2
d_call: -
v_call: TRBV7-9
cdr3_aa: CASSLAQGSPTYRGELFF
cdr3_nt: TGTGCCAGCAGCTTAGCGCAAGGGAGTCCCACCTACCGCGGGGAGCTGTTTTTT

clone_size: -
j_call: TRBJ2-7
d_call: TRBD2
v_call: TRBV7-2
cdr3_aa: CASSFGAGRQYEQYF
cdr3_nt: TGTGCCAGCAGCTTTGGAGCGGGGCGGCAATACGAGCAGTACTTC

clone_size: -
j_call: TRBJ2-2
d_call: -
v_call: TRBV18
cdr3_aa: CASSEQTNTGELFF
cdr3_nt: TGTGCCAGCTCAGAACAGACGAACACCGGGGAGCTGTTTTTT

clone_size: -
j_call: TRBJ2-2
d_call: -
v_call: TRBV6-5
cdr3_aa: CASSSGNTGELFF
cdr3_nt: TGTGCCAGCAGTTCGGGAAACACCGGGGAGCTGTTTTTT

clone_size: -
j_call: TRBJ2-3
d_call: -
v_call: TRBV18
cdr3_aa: CASSPGPPGTDTQYF
cdr3_nt: TGTGCCAGCTCACCAGGGCCTCCGGGCACAGATACGCAGTATTTT

clone_size: -
j_call: TRBJ1-1
d_call: -
v_call: TRBV7-2
cdr3_aa: CASKWHREAEAFF
cdr3_nt: TGTGCCAGCAAATGGCACAGGGAAGCTGAAGCTTTCTTT

clone_size: -
j_call: TRBJ2-3
d_call: -
v_call: TRBV18
cdr3_aa: CASSPGATTDTQYF
cdr3_nt: TGTGCCAGCTCACCCGGAGCCACCACAGATACGCAGTATTTT

clone_size: -
j_call: TRBJ1-2
d_call: TRBD1
v_call: TRBV19
cdr3_aa: CASSKGQPYGYTF
cdr3_nt: TGTGCCAGTAGTAAGGGACAGCCCTATGGCTACACCTTC

clone_size: once
j_call: TRBJ1-5
d_call: -
v_call: TRBV6-2/TRBV6-3
cdr3_aa: CASSPDRLHSNQPQHF
cdr3_nt: TGTGCCAGCAGTCCCGACAGGTTACATAGCAATCAGCCCCAGCATTTT

clone_size: -
j_call: TRBJ2-7
d_call: TRBD1
v_call: TRBV5-6
cdr3_aa: CASSLAGTVYEQYF
cdr3_nt: TGTGCCAGCAGCTTGGCCGGGACAGTCTACGAGCAGTACTTC